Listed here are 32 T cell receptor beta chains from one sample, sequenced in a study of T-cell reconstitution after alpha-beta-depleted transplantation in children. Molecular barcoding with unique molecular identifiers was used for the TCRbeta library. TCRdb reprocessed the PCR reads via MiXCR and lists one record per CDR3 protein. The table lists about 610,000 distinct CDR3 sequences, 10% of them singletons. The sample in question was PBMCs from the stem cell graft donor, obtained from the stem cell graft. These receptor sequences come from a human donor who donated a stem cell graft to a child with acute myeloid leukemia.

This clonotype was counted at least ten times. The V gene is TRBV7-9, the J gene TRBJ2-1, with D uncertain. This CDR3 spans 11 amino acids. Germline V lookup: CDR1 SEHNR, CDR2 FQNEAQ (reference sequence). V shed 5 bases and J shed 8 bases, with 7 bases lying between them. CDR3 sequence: CASSPGHEQFF. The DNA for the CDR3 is TGTGCCAGCAGCCCGGGTCATGAGCAGTTCTTC.

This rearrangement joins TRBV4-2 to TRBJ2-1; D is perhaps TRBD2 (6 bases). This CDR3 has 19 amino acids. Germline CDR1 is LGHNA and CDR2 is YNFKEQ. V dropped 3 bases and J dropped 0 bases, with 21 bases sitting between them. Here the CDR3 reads CASSQFRAPGEGSYNEQFF. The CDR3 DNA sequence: TGTGCCAGCAGCCAGTTTCGAGCCCCGGGGGAAGGCTCCTACAATGAGCAGTTCTTC.

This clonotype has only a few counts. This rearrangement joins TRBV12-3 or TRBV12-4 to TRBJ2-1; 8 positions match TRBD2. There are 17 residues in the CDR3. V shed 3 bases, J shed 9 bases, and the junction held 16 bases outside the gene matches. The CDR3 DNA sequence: TGTGCCAGCAGTTTTAAAGGAGCGGGAGTGAGTCGGGGTGAGCAGTTCTTC. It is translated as CASSFKGAGVSRGEQFF.

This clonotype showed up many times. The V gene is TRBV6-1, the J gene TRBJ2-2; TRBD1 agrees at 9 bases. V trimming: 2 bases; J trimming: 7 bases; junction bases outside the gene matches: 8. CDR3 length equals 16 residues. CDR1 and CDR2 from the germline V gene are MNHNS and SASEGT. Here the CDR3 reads CASSEFPGQGGGELFF. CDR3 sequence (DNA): TGTGCCAGCAGTGAATTTCCGGGACAGGGAGGCGGGGAGCTGTTTTTT.

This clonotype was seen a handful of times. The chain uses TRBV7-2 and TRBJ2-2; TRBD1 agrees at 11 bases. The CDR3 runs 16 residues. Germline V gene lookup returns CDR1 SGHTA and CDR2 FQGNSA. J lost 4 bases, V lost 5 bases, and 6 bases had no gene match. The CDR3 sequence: CASSHGQGAGTGELFF. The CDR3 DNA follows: TGTGCCAGCAGCCACGGACAGGGGGCCGGCACCGGGGAGCTGTTTTTT.

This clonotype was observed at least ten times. CDR3 region: CASSLGTSRHEQYF. Here the CDR3 DNA reads TGTGCCAGCAGTTTGGGGACGTCTCGGCACGAGCAGTACTTC. V and J are TRBV7-9 and TRBJ2-7, with D perhaps assigned TRBD1 or TRBD2 (5 bases each). V shed 6 bases and J shed 5 bases, with 17 bases lying between them. Germline values: CDR1 SEHNR, CDR2 FQNEAQ (reference sequence). There are 14 residues in the CDR3. Complete variable domain (other parts from reference TRBV7-9 and TRBJ2-7): DTGVSQNPRHKITKRGQNVTFRCDPISEHNRLYWYRQTLGQGPEFLTYFQNEAQLEKSRLLSDRFSAERPKGSFSTLEIQRTEQGDSAMYLCASSLGTSRHEQYFGPGTRLTVT.

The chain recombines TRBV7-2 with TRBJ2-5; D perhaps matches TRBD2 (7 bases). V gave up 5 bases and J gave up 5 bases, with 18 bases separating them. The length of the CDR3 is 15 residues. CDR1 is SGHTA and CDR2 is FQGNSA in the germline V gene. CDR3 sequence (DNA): TGTGCCAGCAGCCCAGACGGGGGGCGCGGGGAGACCCAGTACTTC. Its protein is CASSPDGGRGETQYF.

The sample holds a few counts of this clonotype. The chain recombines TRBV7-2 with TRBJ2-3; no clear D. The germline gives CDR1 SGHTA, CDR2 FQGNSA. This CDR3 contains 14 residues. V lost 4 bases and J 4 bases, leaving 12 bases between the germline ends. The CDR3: CASSSPRPSDTQYF. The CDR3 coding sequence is TGTGCCAGCAGCTCCCCCCGACCATCAGATACGCAGTATTTT.

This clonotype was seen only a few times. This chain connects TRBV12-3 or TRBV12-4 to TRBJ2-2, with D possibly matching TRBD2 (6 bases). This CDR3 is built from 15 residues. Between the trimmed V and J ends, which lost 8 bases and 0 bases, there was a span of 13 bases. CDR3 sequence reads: CASGLSGANTGELFF. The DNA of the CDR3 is TGTGCCAGCGGCCTTAGCGGAGCGAACACCGGGGAGCTGTTTTTT.

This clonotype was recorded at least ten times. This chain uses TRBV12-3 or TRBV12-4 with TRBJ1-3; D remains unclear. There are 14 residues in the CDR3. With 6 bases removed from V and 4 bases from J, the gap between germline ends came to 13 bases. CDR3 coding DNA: TGTGCCAGCAGACCAGGTGGCGGCGGAAACACCATATATTTT. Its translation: CASRPGGGGNTIYF.

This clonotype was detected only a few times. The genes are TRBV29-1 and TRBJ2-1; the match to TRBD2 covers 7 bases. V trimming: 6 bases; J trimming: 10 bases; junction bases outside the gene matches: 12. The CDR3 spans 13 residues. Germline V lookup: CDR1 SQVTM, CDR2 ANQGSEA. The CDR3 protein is CSVDNAGRSEQFF. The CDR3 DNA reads TGCAGCGTCGACAACGCCGGGAGGTCCGAGCAGTTCTTC.

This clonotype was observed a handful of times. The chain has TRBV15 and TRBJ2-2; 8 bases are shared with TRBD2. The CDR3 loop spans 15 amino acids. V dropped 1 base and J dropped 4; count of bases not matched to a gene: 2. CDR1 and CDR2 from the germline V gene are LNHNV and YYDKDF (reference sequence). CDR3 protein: CATSRAGLGTGELFF. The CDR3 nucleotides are TGTGCCACCAGCAGAGCGGGACTAGGCACCGGGGAGCTGTTTTTT.

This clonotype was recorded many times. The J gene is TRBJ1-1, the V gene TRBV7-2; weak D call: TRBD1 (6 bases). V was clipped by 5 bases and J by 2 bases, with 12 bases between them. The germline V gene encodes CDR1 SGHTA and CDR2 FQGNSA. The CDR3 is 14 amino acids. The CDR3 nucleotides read TGTGCCAGCAGCCTAAGGGGGGTAAACACTGAAGCTTTCTTT. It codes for CASSLRGVNTEAFF.

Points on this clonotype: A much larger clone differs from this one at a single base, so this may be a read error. The CDR3, as DNA: TGTACCAGCAGCCGCCCCCCCTCTACCTCTGGAAACACCATATATTTT. This sequence encodes CTSSRPPSTSGNTIYF. The chain has TRBV12-3 or TRBV12-4 and TRBJ1-3; D ambiguous. The CDR3 extends over 16 amino acids.

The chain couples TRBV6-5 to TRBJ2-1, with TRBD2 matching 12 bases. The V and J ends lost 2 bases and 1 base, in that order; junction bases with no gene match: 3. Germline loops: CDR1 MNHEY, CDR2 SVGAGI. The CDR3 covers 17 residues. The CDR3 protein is CASSYKLAGGSYNEQFF. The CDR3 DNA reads TGTGCCAGCAGTTACAAACTAGCGGGGGGATCCTACAATGAGCAGTTCTTC.

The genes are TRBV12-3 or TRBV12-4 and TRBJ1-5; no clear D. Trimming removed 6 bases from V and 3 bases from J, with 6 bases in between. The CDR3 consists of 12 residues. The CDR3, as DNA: TGTGCCAGCAGCCGCTACAATCAGCCCCAGCATTTT. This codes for CASSRYNQPQHF.

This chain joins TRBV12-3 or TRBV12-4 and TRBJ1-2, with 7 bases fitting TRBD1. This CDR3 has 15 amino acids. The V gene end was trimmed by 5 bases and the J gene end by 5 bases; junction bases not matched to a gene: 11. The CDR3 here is CASSAGGQSSYGYTF. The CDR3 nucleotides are TGTGCCAGCAGTGCGGGGGGACAGAGTTCTTATGGCTACACCTTC.

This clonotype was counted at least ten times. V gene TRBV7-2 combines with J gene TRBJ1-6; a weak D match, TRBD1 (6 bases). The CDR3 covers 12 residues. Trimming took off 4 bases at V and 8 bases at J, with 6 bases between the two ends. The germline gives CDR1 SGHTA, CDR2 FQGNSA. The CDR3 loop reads CASSWTDSPLHF. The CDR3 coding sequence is TGTGCCAGCAGCTGGACAGATTCACCCCTCCACTTT. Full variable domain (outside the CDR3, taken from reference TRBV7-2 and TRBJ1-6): GAGVSQSPSNKVTEKGKDVELRCDPISGHTALYWYRQSLGQGLEFLIYFQGNSAPDKSGLPSDRFSAERTGGSVSTLTIQRTQQEDSAVYLCASSWTDSPLHFGNGTRLTVT.

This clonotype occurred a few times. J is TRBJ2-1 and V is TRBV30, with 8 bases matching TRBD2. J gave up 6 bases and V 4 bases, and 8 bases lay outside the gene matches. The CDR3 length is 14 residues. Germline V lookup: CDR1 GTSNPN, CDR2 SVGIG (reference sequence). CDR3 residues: CAWNTGGSANEQFF. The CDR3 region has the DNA TGTGCCTGGAACACGGGAGGGTCCGCCAATGAGCAGTTCTTC.

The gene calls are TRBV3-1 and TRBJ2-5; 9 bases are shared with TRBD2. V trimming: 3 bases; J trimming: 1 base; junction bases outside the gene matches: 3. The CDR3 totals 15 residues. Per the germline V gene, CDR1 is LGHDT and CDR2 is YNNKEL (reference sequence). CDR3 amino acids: CASSQASGAQETQYF. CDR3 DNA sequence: TGTGCCAGCAGCCAGGCTAGCGGGGCCCAAGAGACCCAGTACTTC.

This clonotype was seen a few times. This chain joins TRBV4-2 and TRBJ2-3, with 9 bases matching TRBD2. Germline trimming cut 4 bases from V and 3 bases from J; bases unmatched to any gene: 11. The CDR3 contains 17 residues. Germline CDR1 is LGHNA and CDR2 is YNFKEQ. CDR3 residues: CASSPRGREGRTDTQYF. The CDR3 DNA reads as TGTGCCAGCAGCCCGCGGGGGCGGGAGGGCCGAACAGATACGCAGTATTTT.

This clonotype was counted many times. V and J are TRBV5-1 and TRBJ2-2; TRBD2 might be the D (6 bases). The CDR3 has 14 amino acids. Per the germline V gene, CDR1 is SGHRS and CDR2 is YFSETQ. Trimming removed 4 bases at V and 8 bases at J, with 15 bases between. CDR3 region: CASSPEGLGGELFF. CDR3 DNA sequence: TGCGCCAGCAGCCCGGAGGGGCTAGGAGGGGAGCTGTTTTTT.

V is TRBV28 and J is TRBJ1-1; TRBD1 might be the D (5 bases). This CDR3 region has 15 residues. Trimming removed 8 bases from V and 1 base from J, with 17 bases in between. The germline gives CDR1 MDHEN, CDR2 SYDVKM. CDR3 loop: CASRYGGTANTEAFF. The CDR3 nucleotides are TGTGCCAGCCGATATGGGGGGACGGCGAACACTGAAGCTTTCTTT.

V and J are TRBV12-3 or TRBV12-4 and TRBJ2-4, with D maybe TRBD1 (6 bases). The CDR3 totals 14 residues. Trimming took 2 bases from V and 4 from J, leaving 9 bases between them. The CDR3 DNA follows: TGTGCCAGCAGTTTATCAGGGGTTAAAAACATTCAGTACTTC. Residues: CASSLSGVKNIQYF.

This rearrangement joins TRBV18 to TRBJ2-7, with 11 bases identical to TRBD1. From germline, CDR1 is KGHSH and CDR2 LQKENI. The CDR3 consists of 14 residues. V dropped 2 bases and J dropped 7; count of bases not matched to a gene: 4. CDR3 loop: CASSPGQGAGEQYF. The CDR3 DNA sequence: TGTGCCAGCTCACCAGGACAGGGGGCTGGGGAGCAGTACTTC.

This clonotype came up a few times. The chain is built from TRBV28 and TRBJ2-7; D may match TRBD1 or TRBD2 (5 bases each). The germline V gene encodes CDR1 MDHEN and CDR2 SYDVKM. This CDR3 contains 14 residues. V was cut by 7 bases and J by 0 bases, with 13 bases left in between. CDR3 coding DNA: TGTGCCAGCATCGGGACCGATAGCTCCTACGAGCAGTACTTC. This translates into CASIGTDSSYEQYF.

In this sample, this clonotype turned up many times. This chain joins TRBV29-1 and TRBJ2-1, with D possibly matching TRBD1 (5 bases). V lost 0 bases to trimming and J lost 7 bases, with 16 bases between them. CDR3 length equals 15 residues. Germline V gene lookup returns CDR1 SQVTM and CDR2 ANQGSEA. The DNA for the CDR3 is TGCAGCGTTGAAGATCAAAGCAGGGAAGAAAATGAGCAGTTCTTC. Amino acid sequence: CSVEDQSREENEQFF.

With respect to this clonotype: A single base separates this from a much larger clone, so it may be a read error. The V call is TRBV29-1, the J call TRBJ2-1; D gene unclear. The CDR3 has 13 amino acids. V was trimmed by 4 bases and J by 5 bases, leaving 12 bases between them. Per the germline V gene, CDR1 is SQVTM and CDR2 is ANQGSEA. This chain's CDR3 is CSVVWGFDNEQFF. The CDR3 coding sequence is TGCAGCGTTGTATGGGGTTTTGACAATGAGCAGTTCTTC.

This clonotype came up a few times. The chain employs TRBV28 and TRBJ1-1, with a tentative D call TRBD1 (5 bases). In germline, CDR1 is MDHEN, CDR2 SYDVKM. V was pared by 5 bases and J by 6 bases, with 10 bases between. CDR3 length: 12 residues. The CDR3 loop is CASSKGLSEAFF. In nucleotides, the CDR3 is TGTGCCAGCAGTAAGGGGTTATCTGAAGCTTTCTTT.

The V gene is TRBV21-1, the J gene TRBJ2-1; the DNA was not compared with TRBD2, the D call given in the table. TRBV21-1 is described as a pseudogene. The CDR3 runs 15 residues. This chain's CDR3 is CASRRGRGSYNEQFF. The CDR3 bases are TGTGCCAGCAGGCGCGGGAGGGGGTCCTACAATGAGCAGTTCTTC.

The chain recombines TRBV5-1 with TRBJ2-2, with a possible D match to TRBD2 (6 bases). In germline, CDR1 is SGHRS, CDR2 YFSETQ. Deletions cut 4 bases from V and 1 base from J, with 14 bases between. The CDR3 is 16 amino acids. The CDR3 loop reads CASSPGDSGNTGELFF. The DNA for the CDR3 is TGCGCCAGCAGCCCCGGTGATAGCGGGAACACCGGGGAGCTGTTTTTT.

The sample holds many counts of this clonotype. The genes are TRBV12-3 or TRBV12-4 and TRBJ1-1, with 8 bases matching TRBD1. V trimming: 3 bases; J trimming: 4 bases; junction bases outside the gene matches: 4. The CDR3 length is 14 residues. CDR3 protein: CASSLQGAPTEAFF. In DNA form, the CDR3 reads TGTGCCAGCAGTTTGCAGGGGGCGCCCACTGAAGCTTTCTTT.